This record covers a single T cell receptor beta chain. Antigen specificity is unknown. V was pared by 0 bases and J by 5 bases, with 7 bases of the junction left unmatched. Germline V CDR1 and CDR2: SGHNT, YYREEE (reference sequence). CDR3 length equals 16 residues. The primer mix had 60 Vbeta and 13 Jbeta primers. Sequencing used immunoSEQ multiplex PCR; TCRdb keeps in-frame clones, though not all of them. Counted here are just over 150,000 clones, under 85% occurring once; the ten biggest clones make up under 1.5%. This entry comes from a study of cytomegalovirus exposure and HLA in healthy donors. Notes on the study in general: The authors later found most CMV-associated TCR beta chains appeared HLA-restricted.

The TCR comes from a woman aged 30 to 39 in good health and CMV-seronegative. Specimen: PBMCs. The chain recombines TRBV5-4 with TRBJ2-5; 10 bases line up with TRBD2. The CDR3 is CASSLEAGGPRETQYF. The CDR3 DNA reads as TGTGCCAGCAGCTTGGAAGCGGGGGGGCCTCGGGAGACCCAGTACTTC.